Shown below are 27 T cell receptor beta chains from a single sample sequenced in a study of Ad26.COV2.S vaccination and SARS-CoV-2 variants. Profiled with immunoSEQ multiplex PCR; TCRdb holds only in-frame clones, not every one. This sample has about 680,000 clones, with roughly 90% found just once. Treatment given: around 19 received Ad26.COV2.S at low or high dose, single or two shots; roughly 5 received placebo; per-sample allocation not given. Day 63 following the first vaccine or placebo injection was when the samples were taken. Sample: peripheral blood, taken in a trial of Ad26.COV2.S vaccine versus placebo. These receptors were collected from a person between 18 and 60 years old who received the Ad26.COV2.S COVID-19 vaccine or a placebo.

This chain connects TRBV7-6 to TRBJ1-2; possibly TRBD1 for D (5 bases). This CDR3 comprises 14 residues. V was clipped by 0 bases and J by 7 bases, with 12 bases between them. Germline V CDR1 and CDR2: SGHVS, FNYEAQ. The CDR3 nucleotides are TGTGCCAGCAGCTTAGCCGGGACGTCCACTGGCTACACCTTC. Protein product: CASSLAGTSTGYTF.

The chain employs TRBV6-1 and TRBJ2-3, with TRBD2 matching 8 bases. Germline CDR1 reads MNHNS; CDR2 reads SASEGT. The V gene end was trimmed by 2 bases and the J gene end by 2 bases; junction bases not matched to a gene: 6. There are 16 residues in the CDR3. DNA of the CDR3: TGTGCCAGCAGTGAAAACCGGGAGGGAAACACAGATACGCAGTATTTT. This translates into CASSENREGNTDTQYF.

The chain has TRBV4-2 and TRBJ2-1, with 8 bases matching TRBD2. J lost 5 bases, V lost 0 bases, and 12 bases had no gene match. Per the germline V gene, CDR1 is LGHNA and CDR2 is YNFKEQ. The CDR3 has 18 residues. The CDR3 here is CASSQDQTPTSEDNEQFF. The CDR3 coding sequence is TGTGCCAGCAGCCAAGATCAAACCCCGACTAGCGAAGACAATGAGCAGTTCTTC.

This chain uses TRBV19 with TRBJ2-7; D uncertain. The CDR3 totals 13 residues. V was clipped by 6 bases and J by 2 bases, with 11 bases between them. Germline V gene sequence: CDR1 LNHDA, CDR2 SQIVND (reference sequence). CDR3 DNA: TGTGCCAGTAGCGGGCAGTTAACCTACGAGCAGTACTTC. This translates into CASSGQLTYEQYF. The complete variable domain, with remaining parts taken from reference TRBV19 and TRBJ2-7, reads DGGITQSPKYLFRKEGQNVTLSCEQNLNHDAMYWYRQDPGQGLRLIYYSQIVNDFQKGDIAEGYSVSREKKESFPLTVTSAQKNPTAFYLCASSGQLTYEQYFGPGTRLTVT.

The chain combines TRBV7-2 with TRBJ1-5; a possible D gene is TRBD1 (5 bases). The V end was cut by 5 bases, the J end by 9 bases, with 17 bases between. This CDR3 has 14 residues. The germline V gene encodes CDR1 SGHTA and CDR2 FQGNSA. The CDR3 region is CASSPQGTSRPQHF. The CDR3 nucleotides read TGTGCCAGCAGCCCCCAGGGTACGTCCAGGCCCCAGCATTTT.

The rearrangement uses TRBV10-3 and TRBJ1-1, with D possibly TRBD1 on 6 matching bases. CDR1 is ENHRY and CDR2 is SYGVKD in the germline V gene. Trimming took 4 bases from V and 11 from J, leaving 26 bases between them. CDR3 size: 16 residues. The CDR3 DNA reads TGTGCCATCAGTGGCCTTCGGACAGCCTCCCCGCTTTCTGCTTTCTTT. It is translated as CAISGLRTASPLSAFF.

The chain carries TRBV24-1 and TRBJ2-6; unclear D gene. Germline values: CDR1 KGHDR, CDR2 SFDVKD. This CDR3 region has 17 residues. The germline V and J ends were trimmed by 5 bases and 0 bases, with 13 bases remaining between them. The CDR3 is CATSGGQSSSGANVLTF. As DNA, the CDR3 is TGTGCCACCAGTGGAGGCCAGAGTAGCTCTGGGGCCAACGTCCTGACTTTC.

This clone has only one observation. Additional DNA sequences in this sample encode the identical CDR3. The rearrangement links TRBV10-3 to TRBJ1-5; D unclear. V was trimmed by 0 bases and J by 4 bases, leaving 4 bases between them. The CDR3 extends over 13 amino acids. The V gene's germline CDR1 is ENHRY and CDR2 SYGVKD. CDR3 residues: CAISESGNQPQHF. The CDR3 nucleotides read TGTGCCATCAGTGAGTCCGGGAATCAGCCCCAGCATTTT.

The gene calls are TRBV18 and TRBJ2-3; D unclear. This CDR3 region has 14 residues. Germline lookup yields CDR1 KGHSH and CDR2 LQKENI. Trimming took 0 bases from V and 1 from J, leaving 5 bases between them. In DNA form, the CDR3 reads TGTGCCAGCTCACCACCGACCCGCACAGATACGCAGTATTTT. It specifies CASSPPTRTDTQYF.

DNA of the CDR3: TGTGCCAGCAGCACCGAAGCCTACGAGCAGTACTTC. It translates to CASSTEAYEQYF. The V and J genes are TRBV7-9 and TRBJ2-7; D gene unclear. Germline lookup yields CDR1 SEHNR and CDR2 FQNEAQ (reference sequence). Deletions cut 5 bases from V and 2 bases from J, with 7 bases between. The CDR3 is made up of 12 amino acids.

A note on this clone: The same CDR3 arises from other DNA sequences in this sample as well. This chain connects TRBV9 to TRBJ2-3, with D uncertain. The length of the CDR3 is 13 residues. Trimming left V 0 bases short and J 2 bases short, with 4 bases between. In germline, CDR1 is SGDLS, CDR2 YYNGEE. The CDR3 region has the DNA TGTGCCAGCAGCGTAGATTTCACAGATACGCAGTATTTT. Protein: CASSVDFTDTQYF.

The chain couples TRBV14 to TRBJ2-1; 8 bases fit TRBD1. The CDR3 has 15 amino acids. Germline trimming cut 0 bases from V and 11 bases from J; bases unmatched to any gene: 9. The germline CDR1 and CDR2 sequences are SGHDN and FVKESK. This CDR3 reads CASSQEGGQVSQQFF. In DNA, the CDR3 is TGTGCCAGCAGCCAAGAAGGGGGACAGGTGAGCCAGCAGTTCTTC.

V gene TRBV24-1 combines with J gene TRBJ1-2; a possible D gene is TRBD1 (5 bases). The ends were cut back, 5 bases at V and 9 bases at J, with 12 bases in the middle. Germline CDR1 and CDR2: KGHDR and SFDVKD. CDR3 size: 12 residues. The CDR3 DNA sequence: TGTGCCACCAGTGGGACCACGGGGCGCTACACCTTC. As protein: CATSGTTGRYTF.

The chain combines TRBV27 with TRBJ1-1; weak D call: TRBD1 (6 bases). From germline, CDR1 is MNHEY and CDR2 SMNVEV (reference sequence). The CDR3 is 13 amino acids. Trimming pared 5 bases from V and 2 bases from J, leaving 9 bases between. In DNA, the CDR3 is TGTGCCAGCAGTAGGGGACACAACACTGAAGCTTTCTTT. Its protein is CASSRGHNTEAFF.

In DNA, the CDR3 is TGTGCCAGCAGCTCTCGGCGCGCGGGGGATGAGACCCAGTACTTC. This encodes CASSSRRAGDETQYF. The gene calls are TRBV7-2 and TRBJ2-5, with 7 bases identical to TRBD2. CDR1 and CDR2 from the germline V gene are SGHTA and FQGNSA. V shed 4 bases, J shed 5 bases, and the junction held 10 bases outside the gene matches. The CDR3 contains 15 residues.

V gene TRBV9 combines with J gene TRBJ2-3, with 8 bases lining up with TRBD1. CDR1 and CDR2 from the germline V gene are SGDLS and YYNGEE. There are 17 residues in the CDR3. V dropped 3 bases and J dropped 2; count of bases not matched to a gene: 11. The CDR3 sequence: CASSGTNRQGPTDTQYF. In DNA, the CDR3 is TGTGCCAGCAGCGGTACTAATAGACAGGGGCCCACAGATACGCAGTATTTT.

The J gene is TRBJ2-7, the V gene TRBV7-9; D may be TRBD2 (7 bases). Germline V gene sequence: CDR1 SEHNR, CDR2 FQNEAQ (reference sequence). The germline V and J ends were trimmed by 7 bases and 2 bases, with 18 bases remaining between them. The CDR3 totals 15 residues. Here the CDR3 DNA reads TGTGCCAGCAACTATGCCGCGGGGGCGCCCTACGAGCAGTACTTC. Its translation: CASNYAAGAPYEQYF.

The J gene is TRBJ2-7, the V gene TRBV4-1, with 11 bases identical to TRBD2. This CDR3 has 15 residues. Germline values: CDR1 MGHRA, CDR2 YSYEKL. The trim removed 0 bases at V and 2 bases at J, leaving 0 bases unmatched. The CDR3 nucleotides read TGCGCCAGCAGCCAAGAGACTAGCGGGGCCTACGAGCAGTACTTC. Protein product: CASSQETSGAYEQYF.

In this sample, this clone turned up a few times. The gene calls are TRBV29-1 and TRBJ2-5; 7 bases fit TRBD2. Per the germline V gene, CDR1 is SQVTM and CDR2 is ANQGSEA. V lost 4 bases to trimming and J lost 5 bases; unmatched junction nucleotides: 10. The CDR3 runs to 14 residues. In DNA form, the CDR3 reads TGCAGCGTTGGGGACCGGAGGGGAGGGGAGACCCAGTACTTC. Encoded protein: CSVGDRRGGETQYF.

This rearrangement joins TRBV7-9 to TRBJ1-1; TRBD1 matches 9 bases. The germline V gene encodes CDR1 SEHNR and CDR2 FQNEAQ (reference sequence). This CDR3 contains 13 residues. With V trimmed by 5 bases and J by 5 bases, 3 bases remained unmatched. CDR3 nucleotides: TGTGCCAGCAGCCAGGACAGGGGTACTGAAGCTTTCTTT. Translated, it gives CASSQDRGTEAFF.

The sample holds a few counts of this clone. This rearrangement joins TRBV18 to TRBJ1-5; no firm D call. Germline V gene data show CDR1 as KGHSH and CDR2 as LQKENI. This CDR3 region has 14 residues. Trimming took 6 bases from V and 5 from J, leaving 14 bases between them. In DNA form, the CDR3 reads TGTGCCAGCTCGATTAATGACAATTATCAGCCCCAGCATTTT. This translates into CASSINDNYQPQHF. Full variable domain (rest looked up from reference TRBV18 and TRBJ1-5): NAGVMQNPRHLVRRRGQEARLRCSPMKGHSHVYWYRQLPEEGLKFMVYLQKENIIDESGMPKERFSAEFPKEGPSILRIQQVVRGDSAAYFCASSINDNYQPQHFGDGTRLSIL.

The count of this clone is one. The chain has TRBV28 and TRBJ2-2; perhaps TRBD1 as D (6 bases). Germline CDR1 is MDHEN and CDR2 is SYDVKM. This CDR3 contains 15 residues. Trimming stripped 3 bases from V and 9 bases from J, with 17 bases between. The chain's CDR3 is CASSLGAAPGRELFF. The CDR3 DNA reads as TGTGCCAGCAGTTTGGGGGCAGCACCTGGACGGGAGCTGTTTTTT.

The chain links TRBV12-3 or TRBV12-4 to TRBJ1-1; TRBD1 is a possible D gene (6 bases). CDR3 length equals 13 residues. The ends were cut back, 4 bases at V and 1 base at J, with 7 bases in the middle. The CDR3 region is CASSWTENTEAFF. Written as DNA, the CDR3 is TGTGCCAGCAGTTGGACAGAGAACACTGAAGCTTTCTTT.

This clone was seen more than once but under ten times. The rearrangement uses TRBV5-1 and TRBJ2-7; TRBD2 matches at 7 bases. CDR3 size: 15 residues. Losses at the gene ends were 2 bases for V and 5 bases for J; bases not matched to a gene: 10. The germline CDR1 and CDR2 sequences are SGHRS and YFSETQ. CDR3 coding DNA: TGCGCCAGCAGCTTTAGCGGGTCCCTCGGGGACGAGCAGTACTTC. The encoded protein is CASSFSGSLGDEQYF.

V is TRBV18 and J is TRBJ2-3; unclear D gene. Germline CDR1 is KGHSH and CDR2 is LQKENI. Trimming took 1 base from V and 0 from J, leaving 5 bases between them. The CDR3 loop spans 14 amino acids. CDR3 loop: CASSPLTSTDTQYF. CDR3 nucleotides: TGTGCCAGCTCACCACTGACTAGCACAGATACGCAGTATTTT.

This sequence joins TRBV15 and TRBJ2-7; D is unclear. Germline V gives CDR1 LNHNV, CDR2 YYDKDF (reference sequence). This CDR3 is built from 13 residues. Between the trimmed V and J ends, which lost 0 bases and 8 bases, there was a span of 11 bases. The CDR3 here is CATSREVENKQYF. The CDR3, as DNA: TGTGCCACCAGCAGAGAGGTCGAGAATAAGCAGTACTTC.

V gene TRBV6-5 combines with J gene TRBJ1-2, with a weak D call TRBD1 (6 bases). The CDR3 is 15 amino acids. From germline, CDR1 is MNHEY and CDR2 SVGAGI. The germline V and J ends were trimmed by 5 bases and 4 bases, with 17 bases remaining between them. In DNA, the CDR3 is TGTGCCAGCAGTAACCAACAGGGTATGGGCTATGGCTACACCTTC. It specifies CASSNQQGMGYGYTF.